This entry lists 12 T cell receptor beta chains sequenced from one sample in a study of naive and memory T cell subsets. Study results and caveats: Possibly reflecting memory cells re-expressing CD45RA, a few larger clonotypes occurred in naive repertoires, especially CD8.

The beta constant-region primer was an equimolar mix of two oligonucleotides covering TRBC1 and TRBC2. Ligated cDNA was amplified by four rounds of PCR with nested alpha and beta constant-region primers and SP2. MiXCR was run by TCRdb on the UMI-ligation and nested PCR reads, yielding one entry per CDR3 protein. The sample lists under 150,000 distinct CDR3 sequences; more than 15% were seen once. For these receptors, no antigen is known. The material sequenced was naive CD8+ T cells from blood. The source is a human donor in good health.

This clonotype was detected a few times. This sequence joins TRBV4-1 and TRBJ2-1, with TRBD2 identical over 9 bases. Germline V gene sequence: CDR1 MGHRA, CDR2 YSYEKL. The CDR3 extends over 18 amino acids. The J segment lost 7 bases and the V segment lost 1 base, leaving 14 bases of the junction unmatched. The CDR3 is CASSQGVLAGVMRNEQFF. Written as DNA, the CDR3 is TGCGCCAGCAGCCAAGGGGTTTTAGCGGGAGTTATGAGGAATGAGCAGTTCTTC.

Ten or more counts support this clonotype. The V gene is TRBV6-5, the J gene TRBJ1-5; D possibly corresponds to TRBD1 (5 bases). V dropped 4 bases and J dropped 4 bases, with 8 bases sitting between them. The CDR3 loop spans 13 amino acids. Germline CDR1 MNHEY, CDR2 SVGAGI. The CDR3 DNA sequence: TGTGCCAGCAGTTCGGGACCGAATCAGCCCCAGCATTTT. This translates into CASSSGPNQPQHF.

The table lists this clonotype with many counts. This chain uses TRBV5-6 with TRBJ2-1; D is possibly TRBD1 or TRBD2 (5 bases each). Trimming took 5 bases from V and 4 from J, leaving 7 bases between them. The CDR3 has 12 amino acids. Germline V gene data show CDR1 as SGHDT and CDR2 as YYEEEE. The CDR3 DNA reads as TGTGCCAGCAGTTGGGGGTACAATGAGCAGTTCTTC. This encodes CASSWGYNEQFF.

The rearrangement joins TRBV6-2 or TRBV6-3 to TRBJ2-2; no clear D gene. The CDR3 has 15 amino acids. Germline CDR1 reads MNHEY; CDR2 reads SVGEGT. Deletions cut 2 bases from V and 3 bases from J, with 10 bases between. CDR3 in DNA: TGTGCCAGCAGTTACATCCCTTGGGACACCGGGGAGCTGTTTTTT. Amino acids: CASSYIPWDTGELFF.

CDR3 bases: TGCAGTGCTAGCGGGGATAATGAAAAACTGTTTTTT. It specifies CSASGDNEKLFF. The chain employs TRBV20-1 and TRBJ1-4; D uncertain. This CDR3 has 12 amino acids. Germline V lookup: CDR1 DFQATT, CDR2 SNEGSKA (reference sequence). V dropped 3 bases and J dropped 4 bases, with 6 bases sitting between them.

Only a few counts were recorded for this clonotype. This chain connects TRBV28 to TRBJ2-3, with D hard to call. Germline CDR1 and CDR2: MDHEN and SYDVKM. This CDR3 is built from 14 residues. V lost 3 bases to trimming and J lost 2 bases, with 9 bases between them. The DNA of the CDR3 is TGTGCCAGCAGTTTGGGTGACTTCACAGATACGCAGTATTTT. The encoded protein is CASSLGDFTDTQYF.

The chain links TRBV10-3 to TRBJ2-3; the D is unclear. Germline assignment: CDR1 ENHRY and CDR2 SYGVKD. V lost 10 bases and J 6 bases, leaving 11 bases between the germline ends. The CDR3 sequence is 11 residues long. The DNA of the CDR3 is TGTGCCACCGGGCCGGAGGATACGCAGTATTTT. Its protein product is CATGPEDTQYF.

The chain couples TRBV9 to TRBJ2-1; no clear D gene. The germline CDR1 and CDR2 sequences are SGDLS and YYNGEE. Deletions cut 4 bases from V and 4 bases from J, with 15 bases between. The CDR3 is 15 residues long. CDR3 loop: CASSPGVAAYNEQFF. The CDR3 coding sequence is TGTGCCAGCAGCCCCGGCGTAGCAGCGTACAATGAGCAGTTCTTC.

This chain connects TRBV9 to TRBJ2-1, with D perhaps given as TRBD1 or TRBD2 (5 bases each). CDR1 SGDLS and CDR2 YYNGEE come from the germline V gene. This CDR3 spans 21 amino acids. V gave up 2 bases and J gave up 7 bases, with 34 bases separating them. CDR3 sequence (DNA): TGTGCCAGCAGCGTCCCAGGGAATGCAGTGGAACGGGACCCATTTGGAAATGAGCAGTTCTTC. Translated, it gives CASSVPGNAVERDPFGNEQFF.

The chain has TRBV20-1 and TRBJ2-5; 7 bases agree with TRBD2. J was trimmed by 4 bases and V by 5 bases; bases with no gene match: 16. Germline values: CDR1 DFQATT, CDR2 SNEGSKA (reference sequence). CDR3 length: 16 residues. The CDR3 DNA is TGCAGTGCTGCAGACGTGGTGGGAGGGCCTCGAGAGACCCAGTACTTC. It yields the protein CSAADVVGGPRETQYF.

This clonotype was seen repeatedly, ten times or more. J is TRBJ1-6 and V is TRBV11-2; D not resolved. Germline V CDR1 and CDR2: SGHAT, FQNNGV. Trimming pared 1 base from V and 10 bases from J, leaving 11 bases between. The CDR3 runs 14 residues. The CDR3 loop is CASSLAPDLSPLHF. CDR3 nucleotide sequence: TGTGCCAGCAGCTTAGCCCCGGATCTGTCACCCCTCCACTTT.

The J gene is TRBJ2-6, the V gene TRBV29-1; TRBD1 matches 8 bases. The V and J ends lost 6 bases and 0 bases, in that order; junction bases with no gene match: 4. Per the germline V gene, CDR1 is SQVTM and CDR2 is ANQGSEA. This CDR3 has 15 amino acids. CDR3 residues: CSVKGQDSGANVLTF. Here the CDR3 DNA reads TGCAGCGTCAAGGGACAGGACTCTGGGGCCAACGTCCTGACTTTC.